A single sample gave rise to the 29 T cell receptor beta chains below, sequenced in a study of blood T cell repertoires in COVID-19. Clones were read by immunoSEQ multiplex PCR, and TCRdb kept only the in-frame ones, dropping some. The repertoire includes roughly 14,000 clones, 85% to 90% of them detected once, and approximately 34% sits in the top ten. The sample was peripheral blood. These receptors were collected from a woman older than 75 with COVID-19, enrolled during active disease.

The V call is TRBV19, the J call TRBJ1-2, with D unclear. The CDR3 covers 16 residues. The germline V gene encodes CDR1 LNHDA and CDR2 SQIVND (reference sequence). Between the trimmed V and J ends, which lost 1 base and 8 bases, there was a span of 20 bases. CDR3 nucleotide sequence: TGTGCCAGTAGTATAGTTAGTTCGGGAAGCTTCGGCGGCTACACCTTC. It translates to CASSIVSSGSFGGYTF.

The chain links TRBV6-4 to TRBJ1-4, with 9 bases lining up with TRBD1. The CDR3 is made up of 15 amino acids. V shed 3 bases, J shed 7 bases, and the junction held 6 bases outside the gene matches. Germline V CDR1 and CDR2: MRHNA, SNTAGT. CDR3 loop: CASSEGTGPAEKLFF. The CDR3 nucleotides read TGTGCCAGCAGTGAAGGGACAGGGCCAGCTGAAAAACTGTTTTTT.

The chain's CDR3 is CASSREGRGDRYGYTF. The CDR3 DNA follows: TGCGCCAGCAGCCGGGAGGGGAGGGGAGATCGGTATGGCTACACCTTC. The rearrangement links TRBV5-1 to TRBJ1-2; D perhaps matches TRBD1 (5 bases). Trimming left V 4 bases short and J 5 bases short, with 21 bases between. The length of the CDR3 is 16 residues. Per the germline V gene, CDR1 is SGHRS and CDR2 is YFSETQ.

This sequence joins TRBV5-1 and TRBJ2-7, with 7 positions matching TRBD1. Looked up from germline, CDR1 is SGHRS and CDR2 is YFSETQ. The CDR3 contains 13 residues. Unmatched junction bases numbered 6, after V lost 4 bases and J lost 5 bases. The CDR3 region is CASSPLTGDEQYF. Here the CDR3 DNA reads TGCGCCAGCAGCCCGCTAACAGGGGACGAGCAGTACTTC.

V gene TRBV15 combines with J gene TRBJ2-4, with D possibly TRBD2 on 6 matching bases. Trimming stripped 0 bases from V and 6 bases from J, with 12 bases between. The germline V gene has CDR1 LNHNV and CDR2 YYDKDF (reference sequence). The CDR3 totals 15 residues. The CDR3 here is CATSRDWGEANIQYF. The CDR3 bases are TGTGCCACCAGCAGAGATTGGGGGGAGGCAAACATTCAGTACTTC.

V usage is TRBV5-8 and J usage is TRBJ2-5; maybe TRBD1 (6 bases). The V gene lost 1 base and the J gene lost 5 bases, with 9 bases spanning the gap. CDR3 length equals 13 residues. Germline assignment: CDR1 SGHTS and CDR2 YDEGEE. The CDR3 protein is CASSLSGVETQYF. The CDR3 DNA sequence: TGTGCCAGCAGCTTGTCAGGGGTGGAGACCCAGTACTTC.

The chain employs TRBV19 and TRBJ1-5; 9 bases line up with TRBD1. The junction had 10 bases not matched to a gene; V was cut back by 4 bases and J by 9 bases. CDR1 and CDR2 from the germline V gene are LNHDA and SQIVND (reference sequence). The CDR3 has 15 residues. CDR3 loop: CASSRRTGENSPQHF. CDR3 DNA sequence: TGTGCCAGTAGTAGAAGGACAGGGGAAAATTCGCCCCAGCATTTT.

The chain links TRBV29-1 to TRBJ1-1; D uncertain. Germline V CDR1 and CDR2: SQVTM, ANQGSEA. The CDR3 totals 13 residues. Deletions cut 1 base from V and 2 bases from J, with 8 bases between. The CDR3 nucleotides are TGCAGCGTTGAAGGAGGATCTAACACTGAAGCTTTCTTT. This translates into CSVEGGSNTEAFF.

The chain combines TRBV7-2 with TRBJ1-3; 10 bases agree with TRBD1. With 5 bases clipped from V and 0 bases from J, the junction kept 7 bases outside the gene matches. The CDR3 consists of 17 residues. Germline V gene data show CDR1 as SGHTA and CDR2 as FQGNSA. The CDR3 nucleotides are TGTGCCAGCAGCCCTAGGGGACAGGGGTCCTCTGGAAACACCATATATTTT. Its protein is CASSPRGQGSSGNTIYF.

The gene calls are TRBV28 and TRBJ2-4; 7 bases agree with TRBD1. This CDR3 is 13 amino acids long. V trimming: 7 bases; J trimming: 7 bases; junction bases outside the gene matches: 7. Germline CDR1 is MDHEN and CDR2 is SYDVKM. CDR3 DNA: TGTGCCAGCACCCTGACAGGGTGGAACATTCAGTACTTC. Amino acids: CASTLTGWNIQYF.

This rearrangement joins TRBV19 to TRBJ1-5; weak D call: TRBD1 (5 bases). This CDR3 comprises 14 residues. V gave up 5 bases and J gave up 4 bases, with 12 bases separating them. The germline V gene has CDR1 LNHDA and CDR2 SQIVND (reference sequence). In DNA, the CDR3 is TGTGCCAGTAGTTCCGGGGGGAGGAATCAGCCCCAGCATTTT. It specifies CASSSGGRNQPQHF.

This clone turned up a few times. The rearrangement links TRBV7-2 to TRBJ2-1; TRBD1 might be the D (6 bases). The CDR3 has 14 amino acids. Germline V lookup: CDR1 SGHTA, CDR2 FQGNSA. The V end was cut by 2 bases, the J end by 6 bases, with 11 bases between. Here the CDR3 DNA reads TGTGCCAGCAGCTTAACAGGGACGGCCAATGAGCAGTTCTTC. As protein: CASSLTGTANEQFF. The full variable domain, rest sourced from reference TRBV7-2 and TRBJ2-1, is GAGVSQSPSNKVTEKGKDVELRCDPISGHTALYWYRQSLGQGLEFLIYFQGNSAPDKSGLPSDRFSAERTGGSVSTLTIQRTQQEDSAVYLCASSLTGTANEQFFGPGTRLTVL.

The rearrangement links TRBV5-6 to TRBJ1-1, with 7 bases that match TRBD1. CDR1 and CDR2 from the germline V gene are SGHDT and YYEEEE. J was trimmed by 1 base and V by 0 bases; bases with no gene match: 6. CDR3 length: 16 amino acids. The CDR3 loop is CASSLALGQQNTEAFF. CDR3 DNA sequence: TGTGCCAGCAGCTTGGCGCTGGGACAGCAGAACACTGAAGCTTTCTTT.

V usage is TRBV6-5 and J usage is TRBJ2-1, with D perhaps TRBD2 (6 bases). Germline V CDR1 and CDR2: MNHEY, SVGAGI. The CDR3 length is 15 residues. V was shortened by 6 bases and J by 2 bases, with 14 bases between the two germline ends. As DNA, the CDR3 is TGTGCCAGCAGCGCCTGGGGCGGGGCCTACAATGAGCAGTTCTTC. Amino acid sequence: CASSAWGGAYNEQFF.

V is TRBV12-3 or TRBV12-4 and J is TRBJ1-5; D not certain. V was trimmed by 7 bases and J by 6 bases, leaving 13 bases between them. The CDR3 is 13 residues long. In DNA form, the CDR3 reads TGTGCCAGCACCTCCCAGTCTGCTCAGCCCCAGCATTTT. Its protein is CASTSQSAQPQHF.

The rearrangement joins TRBV24-1 to TRBJ2-1, with 16 bases aligning to TRBD2. The CDR3 loop spans 19 amino acids. With 4 bases clipped from V and 0 bases from J, the junction kept 5 bases outside the gene matches. CDR1 is KGHDR and CDR2 is SFDVKD in the germline V gene. CDR3 residues: CATSDSGLAGGSSYNEQFF. The CDR3 DNA reads as TGTGCCACCAGTGACTCGGGACTAGCGGGAGGGAGCTCCTACAATGAGCAGTTCTTC.

The CDR3 nucleotides are TGTGCCAGCAGCGCACAGGGGCGGGGCACTGAAGCTTTCTTT. Its translation is CASSAQGRGTEAFF. V gene TRBV9 combines with J gene TRBJ1-1; the match to TRBD1 covers 7 bases. The germline CDR1 and CDR2 sequences are SGDLS and YYNGEE. The J segment lost 4 bases and the V segment lost 3 bases, leaving 6 bases of the junction unmatched. The CDR3 totals 14 residues.

The chain joins TRBV2 to TRBJ1-6; 8 positions agree with TRBD1. The CDR3 has 15 amino acids. Germline lookup yields CDR1 SNHLY and CDR2 FYNNEI. Trimming cost V 6 bases and J 7 bases; bases outside gene matches: 8. The CDR3 loop reads CASSQGATSNSPLHF. CDR3 in DNA: TGTGCCAGCAGCCAGGGGGCGACTTCAAATTCACCCCTCCACTTT.

This chain connects TRBV6-2 or TRBV6-3 to TRBJ2-1; perhaps TRBD1 as D (6 bases). Germline assignment: CDR1 MNHEY and CDR2 SVGEGT. The CDR3 has 18 amino acids. The germline V and J ends were trimmed by 2 bases and 2 bases, with 19 bases remaining between them. The CDR3: CASSYPGHRTLPYNEQFF. The CDR3 DNA is TGTGCCAGCAGTTACCCGGGACACCGAACGCTACCCTACAATGAGCAGTTCTTC.

This clone was found once. This chain joins TRBV7-3 and TRBJ2-2; a weak D match, TRBD1 (5 bases). Trimming took off 2 bases at V and 5 bases at J, with 9 bases between the two ends. Germline CDR1 reads SGHTA; CDR2 reads FQGTGA. The CDR3 consists of 14 residues. In DNA, the CDR3 is TGTGCCAGCAGCTTACAGGGTGATACCGGGGAGCTGTTTTTT. It yields the protein CASSLQGDTGELFF.

The chain has TRBV5-6 and TRBJ1-2, with D maybe TRBD1 (5 bases). CDR1 SGHDT and CDR2 YYEEEE come from the germline V gene. Between the trimmed V and J ends, which lost 4 bases and 7 bases, there was a span of 14 bases. CDR3 length: 13 residues. The CDR3 DNA reads TGTGCCAGCAGCCCACGACAGAGCAGTGGCTACACCTTC. Translation: CASSPRQSSGYTF.

The chain links TRBV7-2 to TRBJ1-6; 7 nucleotides line up with TRBD1. V gave up 5 bases and J gave up 6 bases; unmatched junction bases: 10. The CDR3 consists of 16 residues. Germline lookup yields CDR1 SGHTA and CDR2 FQGNSA. The CDR3 nucleotides are TGTGCCAGCAGCACACAGGGGACCCTCCCTAATTCACCCCTCCACTTT. This codes for CASSTQGTLPNSPLHF.

This chain connects TRBV7-3 to TRBJ2-1; 9 bases agree with TRBD2. Trimming at V came to 5 bases and at J to 10 bases, leaving 12 bases not matched to a gene. The CDR3 runs 15 residues. Germline assignment: CDR1 SGHTA and CDR2 FQGTGA. The DNA of the CDR3 is TGTGCCAGCAGCCCGACCCCCGGACTAGCGATAGAGCAGTTCTTC. It is translated as CASSPTPGLAIEQFF.

This clone was recorded once. The J gene is TRBJ2-3, the V gene TRBV10-3; 8 nucleotides match TRBD2. This CDR3 has 15 residues. Unmatched junction bases numbered 4, after V lost 5 bases and J lost 0 bases. Germline V gives CDR1 ENHRY, CDR2 SYGVKD. CDR3 residues: CAISNAGGSTDTQYF. The CDR3 DNA is TGTGCCATCAGTAATGCGGGAGGAAGCACAGATACGCAGTATTTT.

The chain uses TRBV4-1 and TRBJ2-2; 11 nucleotides line up with TRBD2. V gave up 0 bases and J gave up 2 bases; unmatched junction bases: 2. This CDR3 is built from 17 residues. Germline V lookup: CDR1 MGHRA, CDR2 YSYEKL. CDR3 DNA: TGCGCCAGCAGCCAAGAGCTAGCGGGGGGTAACACCGGGGAGCTGTTTTTT. Its translation is CASSQELAGGNTGELFF.

This clone was observed once. The chain links TRBV13 to TRBJ2-3; TRBD2 matches 11 bases. The V gene's germline CDR1 is PRHDT and CDR2 FYEKMQ (reference sequence). V was pared by 5 bases and J by 6 bases, with 10 bases of the junction left unmatched. The CDR3 has 16 amino acids. CDR3 sequence reads: CASSPVAGGTSDTQYF. Written as DNA, the CDR3 is TGTGCCAGCAGCCCGGTAGCGGGGGGGACCTCGGATACGCAGTATTTT.

V and J are TRBV5-6 and TRBJ2-5; TRBD2 matches 8 bases. This CDR3 is 14 amino acids long. CDR1 and CDR2 from the germline V gene are SGHDT and YYEEEE. V was clipped by 4 bases and J by 5 bases; unmatched bases: 7. DNA for the CDR3: TGTGCCAGCAGCCTAAGCGGGAGTTGGGAGACCCAGTACTTC. It translates to CASSLSGSWETQYF.

The chain is built from TRBV6-6 and TRBJ2-2, with 7 positions matching TRBD1. V shed 5 bases and J 7 bases; nucleotides not matched to a gene: 7. CDR1 MNHNY and CDR2 SVGAGI come from the germline V gene (reference sequence). There are 14 residues in the CDR3. This CDR3 is CASSPLGDSGELFF. Here the CDR3 DNA reads TGTGCCAGCAGTCCCCTCGGGGACAGCGGGGAGCTGTTTTTT.

V usage is TRBV10-3 and J usage is TRBJ2-1, with 7 bases aligning to TRBD1. This CDR3 region has 16 residues. Germline V gene lookup returns CDR1 ENHRY and CDR2 SYGVKD. After removal of 2 bases from V and 6 bases from J, the junction contained 10 bases not matched to a gene. The CDR3 sequence: CAISEPRTGVGNEQFF. In DNA form, the CDR3 reads TGTGCCATCAGTGAGCCGAGGACAGGAGTCGGCAATGAGCAGTTCTTC.